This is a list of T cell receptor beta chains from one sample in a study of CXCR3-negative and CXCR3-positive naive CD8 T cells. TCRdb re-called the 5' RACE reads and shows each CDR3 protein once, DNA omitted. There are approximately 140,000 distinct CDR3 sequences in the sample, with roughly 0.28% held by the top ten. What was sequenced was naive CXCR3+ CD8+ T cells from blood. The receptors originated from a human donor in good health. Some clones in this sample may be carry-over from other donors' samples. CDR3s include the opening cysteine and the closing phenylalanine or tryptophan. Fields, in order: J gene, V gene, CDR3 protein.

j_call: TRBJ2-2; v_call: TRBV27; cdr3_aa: CASSVRGRDTGELFF
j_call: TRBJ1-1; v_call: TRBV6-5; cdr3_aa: CASSLSGQLNTEAFF
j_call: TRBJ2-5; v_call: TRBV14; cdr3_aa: CASSQDLVTWWETQYF
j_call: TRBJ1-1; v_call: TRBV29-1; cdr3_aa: CSVLDSSAEAFF
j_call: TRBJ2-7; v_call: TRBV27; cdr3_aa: CASSFSALLNSYEQYF
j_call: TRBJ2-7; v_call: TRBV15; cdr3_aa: CATSSETGGYEQYF
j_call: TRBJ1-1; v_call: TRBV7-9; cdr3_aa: CASSAAWGARPEAFF
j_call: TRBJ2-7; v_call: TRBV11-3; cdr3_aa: CASSLDGTGGGEQYF
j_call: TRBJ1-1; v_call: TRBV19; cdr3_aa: CASSSAVNTEAFF
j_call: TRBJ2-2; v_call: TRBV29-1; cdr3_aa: CSVEPGNTGELFF
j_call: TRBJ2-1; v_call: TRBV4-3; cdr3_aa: CASSQDQRSLGGLNNEQFF
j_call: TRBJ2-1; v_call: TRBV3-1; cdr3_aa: CASSQGFYLTYNEQFF
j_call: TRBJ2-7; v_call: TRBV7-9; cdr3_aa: CASSSTRQAHSYEQYF
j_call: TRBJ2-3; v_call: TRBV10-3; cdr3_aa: CAISGGASASIDTQYF
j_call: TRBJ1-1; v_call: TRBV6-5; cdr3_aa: CASSYRGQATEAFF
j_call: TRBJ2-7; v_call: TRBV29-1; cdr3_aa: CSAGAGVEQYF
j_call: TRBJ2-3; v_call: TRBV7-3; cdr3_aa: CASSLFVSSDTQYF
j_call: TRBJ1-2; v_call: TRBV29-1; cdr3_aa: CSAELRDTNYGYTF
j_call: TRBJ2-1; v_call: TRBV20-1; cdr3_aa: CSARVPLAGAINEQFF
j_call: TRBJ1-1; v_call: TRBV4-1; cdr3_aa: CASSQVQGRNTEAFF
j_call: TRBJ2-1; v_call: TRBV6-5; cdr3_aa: CASRANSGSSYNEQFF
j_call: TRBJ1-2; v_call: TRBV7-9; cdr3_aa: CASSLGQGDDGYTF
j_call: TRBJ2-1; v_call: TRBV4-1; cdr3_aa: CASSQEGPMGNEQFF
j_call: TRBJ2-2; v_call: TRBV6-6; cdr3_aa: CASSYSTSGAGELFF
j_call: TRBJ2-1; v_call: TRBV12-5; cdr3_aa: CASGSWTKSSYNEQFF
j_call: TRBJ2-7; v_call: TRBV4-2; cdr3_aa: CASSQGVAGAGGEYERYF
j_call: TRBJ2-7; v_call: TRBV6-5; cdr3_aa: CASSSGTEDLEQYF
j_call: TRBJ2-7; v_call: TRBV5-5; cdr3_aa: CASSLDPGLNSYEQYF
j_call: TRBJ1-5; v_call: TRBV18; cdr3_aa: CASSRGSQGEPQHF
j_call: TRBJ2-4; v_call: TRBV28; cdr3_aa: CASSLGPGLAKNIQYF
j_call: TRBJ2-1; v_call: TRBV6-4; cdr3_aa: CASSEGTSGDYNEQFF
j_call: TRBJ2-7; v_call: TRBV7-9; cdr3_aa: CASSPGSEQYF
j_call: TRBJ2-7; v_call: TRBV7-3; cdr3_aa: CASSISTGSSYEQYF
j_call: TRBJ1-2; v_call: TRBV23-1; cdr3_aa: CASSQSGGQAYGYTF
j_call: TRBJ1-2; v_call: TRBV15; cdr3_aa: CATRPTGGVGYTF
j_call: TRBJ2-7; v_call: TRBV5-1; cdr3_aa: CASSLGGFYEQYF
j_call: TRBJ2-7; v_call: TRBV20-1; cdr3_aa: CSARGPTLHEQYF
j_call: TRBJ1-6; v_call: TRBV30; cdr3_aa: CAWTSGTGLSPLHF
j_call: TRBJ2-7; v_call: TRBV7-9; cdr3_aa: CASSLVDGGRATSYEQYF
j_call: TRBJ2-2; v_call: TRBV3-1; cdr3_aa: CASSDASWAGELFF
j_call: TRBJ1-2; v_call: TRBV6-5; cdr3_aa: CASSYATGTPYGYTF
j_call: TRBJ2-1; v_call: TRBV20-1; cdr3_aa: CSARYSGGLEEQFF
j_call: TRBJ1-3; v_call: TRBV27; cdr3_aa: CASKSLGGNTIYF
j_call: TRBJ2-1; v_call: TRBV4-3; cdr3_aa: CASSQDWSGYYNEQFF
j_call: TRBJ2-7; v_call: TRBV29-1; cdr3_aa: CSVVERGGYEQYF
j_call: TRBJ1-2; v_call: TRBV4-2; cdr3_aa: CASSQAGGYGYTF
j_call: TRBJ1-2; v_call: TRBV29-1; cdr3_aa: CSVGFDQDYGYTF
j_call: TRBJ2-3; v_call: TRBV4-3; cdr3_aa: CASSQVRGADTQYF
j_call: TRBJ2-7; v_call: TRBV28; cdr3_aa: CASCKGASSYEQYF
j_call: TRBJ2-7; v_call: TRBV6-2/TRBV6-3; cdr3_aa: CASSYSWGQSYEQYF
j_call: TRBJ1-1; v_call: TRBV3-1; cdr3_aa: CASSQDRTGHRGNTEAFF
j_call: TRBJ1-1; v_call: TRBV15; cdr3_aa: CATRATGENTEAFF
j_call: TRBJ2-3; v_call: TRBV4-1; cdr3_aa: CASSHTGTVLSTDTQYF